This T cell receptor beta chain appears in the sequencing data of a study of T cell clonality in common variable immunodeficiency. The study, taken as a whole, reports: Shared TCRbeta clones were fewer between CVID subjects than controls.

There are 14 residues in the CDR3. The germline V and J ends were trimmed by 8 bases and 2 bases, with 13 bases remaining between them. Germline CDR1 and CDR2: KGHSH and LQKENI. The sample holds many counts of this clone. The target antigen is unknown. The read ends 3 residues early relative to the CDR3; the germline J gene fills the gap. Clones were read by immunoSEQ multiplex PCR, and TCRdb kept only the in-frame ones, dropping some. The sample contains roughly 42,000 clones, none occurring once; about 2.2% lies in the top ten. Sequenced material: peripheral blood mononuclear cells. This rearrangement joins TRBV18 to TRBJ1-5, with D uncertain. This TCR was sampled from a person aged 18 to 75 in good health. CDR3 bases read: TGTGCCAGCCCCGATACCGCGGGCAATCAGCCC. Its translation is CASPDTAGNQP. The CDR3 in its entirety is CASPDTAGNQPQHF.